Shown below are 8 T cell receptor beta chains from a single sample sequenced in a study of identical twins. A single record per CDR3 protein comes from TCRdb applying MiXCR to the 5' RACE reads. The sample comprises 400,000 to 550,000 distinct CDR3 sequences, around 20% of which are singletons, and around 0.9% rests with the top ten. A further study also used this sample, focusing on T cells expressing NK-cell markers.

Sequencing was done on a sample of CD4+ T cells sorted from blood. These TCRs come from a woman under 30 in good health.

In this sample, this clonotype turned up a few times. CDR3 nucleotide sequence: TGTGCCAGCAAATTGAGCGGGGAAGGCTACACCTTC. Translated, it gives CASKLSGEGYTF. This chain links TRBV6-5 with TRBJ1-2; D gene ambiguous. The CDR3 runs 12 residues. Germline CDR1 reads MNHEY; CDR2 reads SVGAGI. The V and J ends lost 7 bases and 8 bases respectively, with 14 bases between them.

CDR3 amino acids: CATVGGAGYGYTF. CDR3 bases: TGTGCCACCGTAGGCGGGGCTGGGTATGGCTACACCTTC. This chain uses TRBV15 with TRBJ1-2; D might be TRBD1 (5 bases). Trimming cost V 8 bases and J 5 bases, with 15 bases left between them. Germline lookup yields CDR1 LNHNV and CDR2 YYDKDF (reference sequence). The CDR3 covers 13 residues.

The rearrangement links TRBV20-1 to TRBJ1-2, with a possible D match to TRBD1 (6 bases). The CDR3 has 13 residues. Per the germline V gene, CDR1 is DFQATT and CDR2 is SNEGSKA (reference sequence). V lost 4 bases and J lost 6, with 15 bases in between. The CDR3 DNA is TGCAGTGCTATTACCCAGGGGACCAATGGCTACACCTTC. Translation: CSAITQGTNGYTF.

The V and J genes are TRBV20-1 and TRBJ2-1, with TRBD2 matching over 10 bases. The CDR3 loop spans 14 amino acids. The V gene's germline CDR1 is DFQATT and CDR2 SNEGSKA (reference sequence). Trimming removed 6 bases from V and 6 bases from J; junction bases left unmatched: 8. Written as DNA, the CDR3 is TGCAGTGCAAAGAGCGGGGGGGCCGGCAATGAGCAGTTCTTC. Translation gives CSAKSGGAGNEQFF.

This clonotype was seen ten or more times. The rearrangement uses TRBV29-1 and TRBJ2-5; the D is unclear. CDR3 length: 9 residues. Per the germline V gene, CDR1 is SQVTM and CDR2 is ANQGSEA. V lost 0 bases and J lost 7, with 0 bases in between. The CDR3 reads CSVEETQYF. The CDR3 DNA sequence: TGCAGCGTTGAAGAGACCCAGTACTTC. Full variable domain (outside the CDR3, taken from reference TRBV29-1 and TRBJ2-5): SAVISQKPSRDICQRGTSLTIQCQVDSQVTMMFWYRQQPGQSLTLIATANQGSEATYESGFVIDKFPISRPNLTFSTLTVSNMSPEDSSIYLCSVEETQYFGPGTRLLVL.

The chain joins TRBV20-1 to TRBJ2-7; maybe TRBD2 (5 bases). The CDR3 length is 13 residues. Germline V gene data show CDR1 as DFQATT and CDR2 as SNEGSKA (reference sequence). V was shortened by 7 bases and J by 1 base, with 14 bases between the two germline ends. DNA of the CDR3: TGCAGTGGGCCCCCGACGGGGTCCTACGAGCAGTACTTC. Encoded protein: CSGPPTGSYEQYF.

On this clonotype: One end of the junction varies from germline; a read error may be responsible. The CDR3 coding sequence is TGTGCCAGCAGTAAAGCAGTGGCTGGGGCCAACGTCCTGACTTTC. Its protein is CASSKAVAGANVLTF. V is TRBV6-1 and J is TRBJ2-6; D ambiguous. The CDR3 runs to 15 residues. The V gene's germline CDR1 is MNHNS and CDR2 SASEGT.

The chain combines TRBV2 with TRBJ2-3; 11 bases map to TRBD2. The CDR3 length is 12 residues. V was pared by 11 bases and J by 5 bases, with 3 bases of the junction left unmatched. Germline V gives CDR1 SNHLY, CDR2 FYNNEI. CDR3: CAGGLAGDTQYF. The CDR3 bases are TGTGCCGGAGGACTAGCGGGAGATACGCAGTATTTT.